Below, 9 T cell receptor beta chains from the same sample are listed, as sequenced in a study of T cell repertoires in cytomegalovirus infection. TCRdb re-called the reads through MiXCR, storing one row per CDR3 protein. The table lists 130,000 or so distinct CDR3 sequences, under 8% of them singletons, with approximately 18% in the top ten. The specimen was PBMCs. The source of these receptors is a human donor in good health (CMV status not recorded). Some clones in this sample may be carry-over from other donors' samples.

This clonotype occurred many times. The CDR3 loop reads CASSSLGGDSSYNEQFF. The CDR3 region has the DNA TGTGCCAGCAGCTCGCTTGGGGGGGATAGCTCCTACAATGAGCAGTTCTTC. The V and J genes are TRBV7-2 and TRBJ2-1, with 7 nucleotides matching TRBD2. The CDR3 contains 17 residues. Looked up from germline, CDR1 is SGHTA and CDR2 is FQGNSA. V shed 4 bases and J 0 bases; nucleotides not matched to a gene: 9.

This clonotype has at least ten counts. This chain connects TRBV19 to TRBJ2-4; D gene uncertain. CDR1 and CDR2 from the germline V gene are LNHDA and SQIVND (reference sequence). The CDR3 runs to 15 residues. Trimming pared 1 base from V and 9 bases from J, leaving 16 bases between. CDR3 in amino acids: CASSIGPQSLGIQYF. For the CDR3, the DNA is TGTGCCAGTAGTATAGGGCCCCAGAGTCTAGGCATTCAGTACTTC.

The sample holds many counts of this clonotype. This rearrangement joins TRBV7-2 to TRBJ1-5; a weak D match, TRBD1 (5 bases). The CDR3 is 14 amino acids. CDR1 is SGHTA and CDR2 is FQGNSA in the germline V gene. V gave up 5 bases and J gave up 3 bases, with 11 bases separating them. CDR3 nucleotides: TGTGCCAGCAGCCGGACAATGTTCAATCAGCCCCAGCATTTT. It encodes CASSRTMFNQPQHF.

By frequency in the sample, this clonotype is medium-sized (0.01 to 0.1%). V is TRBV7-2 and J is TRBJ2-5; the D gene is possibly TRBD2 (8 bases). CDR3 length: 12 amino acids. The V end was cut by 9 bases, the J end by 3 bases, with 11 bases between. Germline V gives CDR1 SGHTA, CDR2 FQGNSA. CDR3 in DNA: TGTGCCAGTAGCGGGACAGAAGAGACCCAGTACTTC. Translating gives CASSGTEETQYF.

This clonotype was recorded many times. CDR3 residues: CASSLDGKGDYEQYF. The DNA of the CDR3 is TGTGCCAGCAGCTTAGATGGGAAGGGGGACTACGAGCAGTACTTC. The chain is built from TRBV11-2 and TRBJ2-7; D may be TRBD1 (6 bases). V lost 0 bases, J lost 3 bases, and 12 bases lay in between. Germline lookup yields CDR1 SGHAT and CDR2 FQNNGV. The CDR3 is made up of 15 amino acids. Drawing the rest from reference TRBV11-2 and TRBJ2-7, the complete variable domain is EAGVAQSPRYKIIEKRQSVAFWCNPISGHATLYWYQQILGQGPKLLIQFQNNGVVDDSQLPKDRFSAERLKGVDSTLKIQPAKLEDSAVYLCASSLDGKGDYEQYFGPGTRLTVT.

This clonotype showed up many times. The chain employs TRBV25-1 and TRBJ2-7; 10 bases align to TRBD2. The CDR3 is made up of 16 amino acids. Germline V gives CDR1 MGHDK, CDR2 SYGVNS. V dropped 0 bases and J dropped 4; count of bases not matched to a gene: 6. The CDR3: CASSEYRASGGYEQYF. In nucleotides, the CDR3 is TGTGCCAGCAGTGAATATAGGGCTAGCGGGGGTTACGAGCAGTACTTC.

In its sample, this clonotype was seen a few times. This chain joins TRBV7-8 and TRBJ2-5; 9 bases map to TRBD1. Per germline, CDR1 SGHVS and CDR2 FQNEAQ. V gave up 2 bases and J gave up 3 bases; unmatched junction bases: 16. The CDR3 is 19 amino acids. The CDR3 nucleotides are TGTGCCAGCAGCTTATTTCAGTCCTCCACCGGGACAGGGAAAGAGACCCAGTACTTC. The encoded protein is CASSLFQSSTGTGKETQYF.

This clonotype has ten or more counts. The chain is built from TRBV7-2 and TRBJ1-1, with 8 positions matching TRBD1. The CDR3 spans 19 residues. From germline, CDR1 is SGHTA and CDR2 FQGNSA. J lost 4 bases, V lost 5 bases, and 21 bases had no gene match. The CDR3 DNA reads TGTGCCAGCAGCCGGGGGGGGGACAGGTCTTTAACGGGGGGCACTGAAGCTTTCTTT. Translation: CASSRGGDRSLTGGTEAFF.

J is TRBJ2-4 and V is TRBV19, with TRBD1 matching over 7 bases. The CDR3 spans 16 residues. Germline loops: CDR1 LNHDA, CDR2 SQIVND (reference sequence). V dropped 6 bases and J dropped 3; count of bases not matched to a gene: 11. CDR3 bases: TGTGCCAGTAGCAGGGCAGGGGGAATTGACAAAAACATTCAGTACTTC. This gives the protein CASSRAGGIDKNIQYF.